This TCR beta chain came from a study of cytomegalovirus exposure and HLA in healthy donors. Study results and limitations: It was taken for granted in presence/absence analyses that sequencing depth across donors was roughly uniform.

As concerns this clone: Its specificity is unknown.

PCR employed 60 Vbeta and 13 Jbeta primers. The authors' processing: Roughly 80 million unique TCR beta chains, around 11 million of them shared, were counted by a later analysis. TCRdb's table, derived via immunoSEQ multiplex PCR, lists solely in-frame clones and lacks some. V, J and clone size are taken as reported in that table, and D and trimming were inferred from the DNA itself. The profile shows over 150,000 clones, 77% of them singletons. Source material: PBMCs. The receptor's source is a woman aged 55-69 years in good health and CMV-seropositive.

The CDR3 here is CASSPQGVRGYTF. The CDR3 DNA reads TGTGCCAGCAGCCCGCAGGGGGTGCGGGGCTACACCTTC. The chain recombines TRBV9 with TRBJ1-2, with 7 bases identical to TRBD1. V was pared by 4 bases and J by 8 bases, with 8 bases of the junction left unmatched. The CDR3 has 13 residues. Germline CDR1 reads SGDLS; CDR2 reads YYNGEE.